This T cell receptor (beta chain) came from a study of CD8+ T cells in alopecia areata. The study, taken as a whole, reports: During tofacitinib treatment, many expanded lesional clones remained in scalp and blood.

Comment on this clone: The antigen remains unidentified.

Treatment here: oral pan-JAK inhibitor, 5-10 mg twice daily. RNA extraction was followed by reverse transcription into cDNA, which acted as the sequencing template. Assay: immunoSEQ multiplex PCR; the TCRdb copy retains only in-frame clones and omits some. The sample comprises about 140,000 clones, about 88% of which are singletons, and roughly an eighth rests with the top ten. Germline CDR1 is SGHTA and CDR2 is FQGNSA. The CDR3 spans 15 residues. Trimming removed 6 bases at V and 2 bases at J, with 17 bases between. The origin of this receptor is a human donor with alopecia areata. V usage is TRBV7-2 and J usage is TRBJ2-7; possibly TRBD2 for D (6 bases). Sequencing used CD8+ T cells sorted from blood, obtained at week 4, from a patient treated with tofacitinib. DNA for the CDR3: TGTGCCAGCAGTAGTTCGGGACTCCTCACCTACGAGCAGTACTTC. This sequence encodes CASSSSGLLTYEQYF.